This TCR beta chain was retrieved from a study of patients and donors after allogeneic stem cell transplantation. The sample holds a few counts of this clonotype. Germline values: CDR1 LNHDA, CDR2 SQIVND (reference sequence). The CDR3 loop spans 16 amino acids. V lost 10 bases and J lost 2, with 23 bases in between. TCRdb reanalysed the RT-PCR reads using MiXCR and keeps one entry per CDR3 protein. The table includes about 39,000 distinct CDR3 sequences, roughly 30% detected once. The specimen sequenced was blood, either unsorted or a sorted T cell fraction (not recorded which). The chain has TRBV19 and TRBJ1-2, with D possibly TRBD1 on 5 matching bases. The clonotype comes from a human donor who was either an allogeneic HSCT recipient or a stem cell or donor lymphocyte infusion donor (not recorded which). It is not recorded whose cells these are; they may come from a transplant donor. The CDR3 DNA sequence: TGTGCCATTTCCTCAGGGACCCCGGATTTGAACTATGGCTACACCTTC. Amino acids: CAISSGTPDLNYGYTF.